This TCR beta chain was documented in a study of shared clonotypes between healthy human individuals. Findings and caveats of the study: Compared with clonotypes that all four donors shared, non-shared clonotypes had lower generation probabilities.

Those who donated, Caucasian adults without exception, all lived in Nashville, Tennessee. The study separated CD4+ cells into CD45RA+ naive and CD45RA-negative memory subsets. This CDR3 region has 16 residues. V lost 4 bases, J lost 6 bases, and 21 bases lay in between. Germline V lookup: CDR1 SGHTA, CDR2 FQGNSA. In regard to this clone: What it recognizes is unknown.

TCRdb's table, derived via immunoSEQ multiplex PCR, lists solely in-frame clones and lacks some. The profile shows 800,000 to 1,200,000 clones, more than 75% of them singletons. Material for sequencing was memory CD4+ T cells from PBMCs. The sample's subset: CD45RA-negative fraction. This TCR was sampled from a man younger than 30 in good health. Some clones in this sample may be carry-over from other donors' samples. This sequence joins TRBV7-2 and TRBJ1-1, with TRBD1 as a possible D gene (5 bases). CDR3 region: CASSSIPGRNSPEAFF. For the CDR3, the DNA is TGTGCCAGCAGCTCGATACCGGGACGGAACTCACCTGAAGCTTTCTTT.